These T cell receptor beta chains were read from a single sample in a study of T cell changes during pregnancy in multiple sclerosis. The protocol was immunoSEQ multiplex PCR, while the TCRdb copy is restricted to in-frame clones and leaves out a portion. The table records around 66,000 clones, 91% of them present only once. The sequenced sample was peripheral blood, obtained after pregnancy. The receptors stem from a female donor in good health, enrolled as a control in a pregnancy study. Both conserved end residues are part of each CDR3. The D gene is left open where the match is weak. The size entry is marked missing in some rows and otherwise reads once, few, many or a size class.

D gene | CDR3 length | J gene | V gene | clone size | CDR3 protein | CDR3 DNA
- | 16 | TRBJ2-1 | TRBV11-3 | - | CASSLVWAASYNEQFF | TGTGCCAGCAGCTTAGTTTGGGCAGCCTCCTACAATGAGCAGTTCTTC
TRBD1 | 14 | TRBJ1-1 | TRBV19 | - | CASSETGVWTEAFF | TGTGCCAGTAGTGAGACAGGGGTTTGGACTGAAGCTTTCTTT
TRBD2 | 16 | TRBJ2-5 | TRBV14 | - | CASSPPASGGGETQYF | TGTGCCAGCAGCCCTCCGGCTAGCGGGGGTGGAGAGACCCAGTACTTC
TRBD1 | 13 | TRBJ1-2 | TRBV7-2 | - | CASSPDRDYGYTF | TGTGCCAGCAGCCCCGACAGGGACTATGGCTACACCTTC
TRBD1 | 16 | TRBJ1-6 | TRBV9 | - | CASSAGTGDRGSPLHF | TGTGCCAGCAGCGCCGGGACAGGGGATCGCGGGTCACCCCTCCACTTT
- | 11 | TRBJ1-2 | TRBV7-9 | - | CASSIGYGYTF | TGTGCCAGCAGCATCGGCTATGGCTACACCTTC
- | 17 | TRBJ1-6 | TRBV18 | - | CASSPPGTPRNLSPLHF | TGTGCCAGCTCACCACCGGGTACCCCCAGGAACCTTTCACCCCTCCACTTT
TRBD1 | 15 | TRBJ1-2 | TRBV2 | - | CASSTGQRANYGYTF | TGTGCCAGCAGTACGGGACAGAGGGCTAACTATGGCTACACCTTC
- | 15 | TRBJ2-3 | TRBV9 | - | CASSVGVQLTDTQYF | TGTGCCAGCAGCGTAGGGGTTCAACTAACAGATACGCAGTATTTT
TRBD2 | 15 | TRBJ2-1 | TRBV6-1 | - | CASSELAGLVNEQFF | TGTGCCAGCAGTGAACTAGCGGGGCTAGTAAATGAGCAGTTCTTC
TRBD1 | 18 | TRBJ1-2 | TRBV11-2 | - | CASSSLGYNRGDNYGYTF | TGTGCCAGCAGCTCACTAGGATACAACAGGGGTGATAACTATGGCTACACCTTC
TRBD1 | 17 | TRBJ2-2 | TRBV7-3 | - | CASSLIGQGAYTGELFF | TGTGCCAGCAGCTTAATCGGACAGGGGGCATACACCGGGGAGCTGTTTTTT
- | 14 | TRBJ2-7 | TRBV6-5 | once | CASSRDGSSYEQYF | TGTGCCAGCAGTCGGGACGGGAGCTCCTACGAGCAGTACTTC
- | 12 | TRBJ1-2 | TRBV10-2 | - | CAGGGMNYGYTF | TGCGCCGGGGGGGGGATGAACTATGGCTACACCTTC
- | 11 | TRBJ2-1 | TRBV2 | - | CASSGGNEQFF | TGTGCCAGCAGTGGAGGCAATGAGCAGTTCTTC
- | 15 | TRBJ1-2 | TRBV5-4 | - | CASSLERSISYGYTF | TGTGCCAGCAGCTTGGAGAGGTCAATTAGCTATGGCTACACCTTC
- | 12 | TRBJ1-2 | TRBV11-3 | - | CASSSTDYGYTF | TGTGCCAGCAGCTCTACAGACTATGGCTACACCTTC
- | 15 | TRBJ1-5 | TRBV30 | - | CAWTSGIGGNQPQHF | TGTGCCTGGACCTCCGGGATCGGGGGCAATCAGCCCCAGCATTTT
- | 13 | TRBJ1-1 | TRBV6-5 | - | CASTTTGNTEAFF | TGTGCCAGCACCACGACAGGGAACACTGAAGCTTTCTTT
- | 13 | TRBJ2-5 | TRBV11-2 | - | CASSRTAFETQYF | TGTGCCAGCAGCAGGACAGCCTTCGAGACCCAGTACTTC
- | 13 | TRBJ2-7 | TRBV14 | - | CASSLVLGYEQYF | TGTGCCAGCAGCCTCGTCCTCGGCTACGAGCAGTACTTC
TRBD2 | 19 | TRBJ2-1 | TRBV18 | - | CASSPFPSGGRSSYNEQFF | TGTGCCAGCTCACCATTTCCTAGCGGGGGGCGGAGCTCCTACAATGAGCAGTTCTTC
TRBD2 | 16 | TRBJ2-7 | TRBV11-2 | - | CASSPIARGGSYEQYF | TGTGCCAGCAGCCCGATCGCCCGGGGGGGATCCTACGAGCAGTACTTC
TRBD1 | 15 | TRBJ1-6 | TRBV30 | - | CAWSTPTGGGSPLHF | TGTGCCTGGAGTACCCCGACAGGGGGCGGATCACCCCTCCACTTT
TRBD1 | 18 | TRBJ1-2 | TRBV19 | - | CASSIENWDRAINYGYTF | TGTGCCAGTAGTATTGAAAACTGGGACAGGGCCATCAACTATGGCTACACCTTC
TRBD1 | 14 | TRBJ1-6 | TRBV5-4 | - | CASSRTGDNSPLHF | TGTGCCAGCAGCCGGACAGGGGACAATTCACCCCTCCACTTT